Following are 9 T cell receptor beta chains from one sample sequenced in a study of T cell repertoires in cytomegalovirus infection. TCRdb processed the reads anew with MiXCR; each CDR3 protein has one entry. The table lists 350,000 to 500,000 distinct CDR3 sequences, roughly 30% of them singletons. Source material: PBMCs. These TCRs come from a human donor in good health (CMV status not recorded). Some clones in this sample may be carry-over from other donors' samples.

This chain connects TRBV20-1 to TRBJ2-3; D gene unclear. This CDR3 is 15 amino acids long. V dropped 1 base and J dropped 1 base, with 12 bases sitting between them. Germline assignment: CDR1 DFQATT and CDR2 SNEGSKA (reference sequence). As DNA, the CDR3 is TGCAGTGCTAGAGTGCAGTTAATCGGCACAGATACGCAGTATTTT. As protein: CSARVQLIGTDTQYF.

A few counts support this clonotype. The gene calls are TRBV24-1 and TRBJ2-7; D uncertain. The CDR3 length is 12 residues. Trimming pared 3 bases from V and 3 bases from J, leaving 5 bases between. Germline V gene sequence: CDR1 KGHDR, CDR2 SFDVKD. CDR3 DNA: TGTGCCACCAGTGATGGGGACTACGAGCAGTACTTC. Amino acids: CATSDGDYEQYF.

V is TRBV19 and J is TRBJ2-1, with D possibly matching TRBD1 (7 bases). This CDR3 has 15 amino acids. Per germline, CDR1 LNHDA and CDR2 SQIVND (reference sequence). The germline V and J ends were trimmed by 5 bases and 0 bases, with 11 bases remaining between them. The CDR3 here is CASSFQGGSYNEQFF. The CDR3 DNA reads TGTGCCAGTAGTTTCCAGGGGGGCTCCTACAATGAGCAGTTCTTC.

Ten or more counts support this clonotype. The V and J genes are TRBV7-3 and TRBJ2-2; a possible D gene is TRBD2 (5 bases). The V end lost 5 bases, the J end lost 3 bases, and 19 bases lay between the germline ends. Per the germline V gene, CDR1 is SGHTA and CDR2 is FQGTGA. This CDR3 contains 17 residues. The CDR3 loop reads CASSLDPRTGHTGELFF. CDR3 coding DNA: TGTGCCAGCAGCCTCGACCCAAGGACTGGGCACACCGGGGAGCTGTTTTTT.

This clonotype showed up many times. For the CDR3, the DNA is TGCGCCAGCAGCCAAGTGGACCTCGGGCTAGCGACCAATGAGCAGTTCTTC. Its protein product is CASSQVDLGLATNEQFF. The chain uses TRBV4-1 and TRBJ2-1; D is perhaps TRBD2 (6 bases). Trimming removed 1 base from V and 6 bases from J, with 19 bases in between. The germline gives CDR1 MGHRA, CDR2 YSYEKL. The CDR3 is made up of 17 amino acids.

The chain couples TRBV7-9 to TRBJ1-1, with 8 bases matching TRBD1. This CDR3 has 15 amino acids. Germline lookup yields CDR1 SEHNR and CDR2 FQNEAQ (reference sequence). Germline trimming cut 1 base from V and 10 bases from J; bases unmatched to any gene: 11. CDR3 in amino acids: CASSLETGEGRIAFF. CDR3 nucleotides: TGTGCCAGCAGCTTAGAGACAGGGGAAGGGAGGATAGCTTTCTTT.

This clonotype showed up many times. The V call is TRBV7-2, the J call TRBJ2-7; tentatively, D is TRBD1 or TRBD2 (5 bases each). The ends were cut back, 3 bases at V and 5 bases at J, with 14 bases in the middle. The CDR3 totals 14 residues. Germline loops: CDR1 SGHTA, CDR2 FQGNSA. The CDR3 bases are TGTGCCAGCAGCTTCCGGGGAAGGGGTAACGAGCAGTACTTC. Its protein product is CASSFRGRGNEQYF.

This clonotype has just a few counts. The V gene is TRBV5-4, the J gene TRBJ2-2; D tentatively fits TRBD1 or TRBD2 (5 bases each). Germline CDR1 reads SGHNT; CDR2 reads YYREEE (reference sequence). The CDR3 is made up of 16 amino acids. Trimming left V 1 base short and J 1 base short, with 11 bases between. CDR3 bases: TGTGCCAGCAGCTTGACGGGACGACTGAACACCGGGGAGCTGTTTTTT. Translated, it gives CASSLTGRLNTGELFF.

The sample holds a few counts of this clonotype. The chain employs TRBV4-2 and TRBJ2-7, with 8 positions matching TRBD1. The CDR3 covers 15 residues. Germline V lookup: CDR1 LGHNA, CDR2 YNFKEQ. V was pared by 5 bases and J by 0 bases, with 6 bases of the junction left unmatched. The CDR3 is CASSTAGTGSYEQYF. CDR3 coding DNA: TGTGCCAGCAGCACAGCCGGGACAGGCTCCTACGAGCAGTACTTC.